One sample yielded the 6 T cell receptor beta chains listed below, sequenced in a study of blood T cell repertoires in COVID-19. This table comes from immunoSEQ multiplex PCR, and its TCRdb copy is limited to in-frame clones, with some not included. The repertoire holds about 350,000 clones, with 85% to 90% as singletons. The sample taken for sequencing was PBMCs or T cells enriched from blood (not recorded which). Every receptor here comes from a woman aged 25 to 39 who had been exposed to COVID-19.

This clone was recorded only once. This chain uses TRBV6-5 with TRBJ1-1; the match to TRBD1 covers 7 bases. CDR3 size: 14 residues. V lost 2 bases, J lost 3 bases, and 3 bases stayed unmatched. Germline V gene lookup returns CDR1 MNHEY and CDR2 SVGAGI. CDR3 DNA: TGTGCCAGCAGTTACGGCGGGACAGACACTGAAGCTTTCTTT. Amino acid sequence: CASSYGGTDTEAFF.

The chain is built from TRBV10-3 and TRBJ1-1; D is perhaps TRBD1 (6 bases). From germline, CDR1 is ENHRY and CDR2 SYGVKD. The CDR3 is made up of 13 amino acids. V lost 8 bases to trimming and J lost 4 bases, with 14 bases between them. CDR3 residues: CAIRGGEPTEAFF. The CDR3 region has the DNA TGTGCCATCCGGGGGGGCGAGCCCACTGAAGCTTTCTTT.

CDR3 protein: CASSSAGGSYNEQFF. CDR3 nucleotide sequence: TGTGCCAGCAGCTCGGCCGGAGGTTCCTACAATGAGCAGTTCTTC. The chain combines TRBV7-3 with TRBJ2-1; D might be TRBD2 (5 bases). Between the trimmed V and J ends, which lost 4 bases and 1 base, there was a span of 11 bases. CDR3 length: 15 amino acids. CDR1 is SGHTA and CDR2 is FQGTGA in the germline V gene. Together with reference TRBV7-3 and TRBJ2-1, the CDR3 gives the full variable domain: GAGVSQTPSNKVTEKGKYVELRCDPISGHTALYWYRQSLGQGPEFLIYFQGTGAADDSGLPNDRFFAVRPEGSVSTLKIQRTERGDSAVYLCASSSAGGSYNEQFFGPGTRLTVL.

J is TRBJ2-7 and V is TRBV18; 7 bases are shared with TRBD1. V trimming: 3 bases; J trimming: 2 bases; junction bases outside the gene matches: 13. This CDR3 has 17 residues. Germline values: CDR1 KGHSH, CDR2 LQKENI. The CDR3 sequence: CASSPTYSGQEPYEQYF. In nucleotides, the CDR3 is TGTGCCAGCTCACCGACCTACTCAGGACAGGAGCCCTACGAGCAGTACTTC.

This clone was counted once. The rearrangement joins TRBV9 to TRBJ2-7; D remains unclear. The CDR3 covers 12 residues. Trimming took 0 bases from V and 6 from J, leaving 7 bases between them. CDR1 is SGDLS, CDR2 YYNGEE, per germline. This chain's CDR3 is CASSVGAGEQYF. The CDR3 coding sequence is TGTGCCAGCAGCGTAGGGGCAGGCGAGCAGTACTTC.

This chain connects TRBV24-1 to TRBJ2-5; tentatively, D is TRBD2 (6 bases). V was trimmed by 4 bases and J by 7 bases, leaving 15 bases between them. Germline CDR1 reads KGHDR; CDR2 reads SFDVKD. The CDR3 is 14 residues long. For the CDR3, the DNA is TGTGCCACCAGTGACTCCGCTGTGGAGGGGACCCAGTACTTC. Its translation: CATSDSAVEGTQYF.